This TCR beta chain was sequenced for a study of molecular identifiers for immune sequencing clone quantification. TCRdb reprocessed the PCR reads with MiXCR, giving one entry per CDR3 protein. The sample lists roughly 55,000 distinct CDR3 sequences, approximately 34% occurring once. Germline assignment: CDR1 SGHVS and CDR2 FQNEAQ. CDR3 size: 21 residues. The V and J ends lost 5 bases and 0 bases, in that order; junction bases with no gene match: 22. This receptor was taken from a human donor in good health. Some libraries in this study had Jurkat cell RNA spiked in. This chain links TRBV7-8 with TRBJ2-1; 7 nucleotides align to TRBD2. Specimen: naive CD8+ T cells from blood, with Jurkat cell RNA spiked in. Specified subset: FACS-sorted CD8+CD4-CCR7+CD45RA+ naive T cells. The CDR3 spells CASSPTIGGSMTPSSYNEQFF. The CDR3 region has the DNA TGTGCCAGCAGCCCAACCATCGGGGGGTCCATGACCCCGAGCTCCTACAATGAGCAGTTCTTC.